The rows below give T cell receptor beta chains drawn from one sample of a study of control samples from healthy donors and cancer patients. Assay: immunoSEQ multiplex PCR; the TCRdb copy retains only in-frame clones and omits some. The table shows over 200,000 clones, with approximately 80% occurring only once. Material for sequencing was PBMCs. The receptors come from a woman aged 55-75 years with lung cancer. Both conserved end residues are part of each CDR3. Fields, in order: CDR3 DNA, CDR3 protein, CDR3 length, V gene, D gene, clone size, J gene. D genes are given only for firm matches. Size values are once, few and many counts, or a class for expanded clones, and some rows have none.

TGTGCCAGCAGCGCCGGACTAGCGGCTCACTCTGGGGCCAACGTCCTGACTTTC,CASSAGLAAHSGANVLTF,18,TRBV7-9,TRBD2,.,TRBJ2-6
TGTGCCAGCAGTTTGGCCGGTCGCCGGTGGAACACTGAAGCTTTCTTT,CASSLAGRRWNTEAFF,16,TRBV28,.,once,TRBJ1-1
TGCGCCAGCAGCTTAGGACTAGCGGGAGGGGGACCAACACCCGGGGAGCTGTTTTTT,CASSLGLAGGGPTPGELFF,19,TRBV5-1,TRBD2,.,TRBJ2-2
TGTGCCAGCAGCTTACAGATCGGACCAATATCACCCCTCCACTTT,CASSLQIGPISPLHF,15,TRBV11-2,.,once,TRBJ1-6
TGTGCCAGCAGCCCGGGGCCTAAAAAACTGTTTTTT,CASSPGPKKLFF,12,TRBV3-1/TRBV3-2,.,.,TRBJ1-4
TGCGCCAGCAGTTCCGGGCCATCGGGAACTGAAGCTTTCTTT,CASSSGPSGTEAFF,14,TRBV5-1,.,.,TRBJ1-1
TGTGCCAGCGCGGGGGGTCGCACAGATACGCAGTATTTT,CASAGGRTDTQYF,13,TRBV2,TRBD2,.,TRBJ2-3
TGTGCCAGTAGCGACGGACAGGGTCGGGATCAGCCCCAGCATTTT,CASSDGQGRDQPQHF,15,TRBV19,TRBD1,.,TRBJ1-5
TGCAGTGCTAGTGGTTCCCAAGAGACCCAGTACTTC,CSASGSQETQYF,12,TRBV20-1,.,.,TRBJ2-5
TGTGCCAGCAGGGGGGAGGCGGAGGTTGGGCAGCCCCAGCATTTT,CASRGEAEVGQPQHF,15,TRBV2,.,.,TRBJ1-5
TGCGCCAGCAGTGATGGAGGGGTTAGGGGGAACACTGAAGCTTTCTTT,CASSDGGVRGNTEAFF,16,TRBV10-1,.,.,TRBJ1-1
TGTGCCAGCAGGCAAGCAGGGAGCTCCTATAATTCACCCCTCCACTTT,CASRQAGSSYNSPLHF,16,TRBV3-1/TRBV3-2,.,.,TRBJ1-6
TGTGCCAGCAGCTCGACCGGGACACCTGTTTCACCCCTCCACTTT,CASSSTGTPVSPLHF,15,TRBV7-3,.,.,TRBJ1-6
TGTGCCAGCACCCTAGGAAGCAATCAGCCCCAGCATTTT,CASTLGSNQPQHF,13,TRBV2,.,.,TRBJ1-5
TGTGCCAGCAGCGGACAGGGTGATCAGCCCCAGCATTTT,CASSGQGDQPQHF,13,TRBV2,TRBD1,.,TRBJ1-5
TGTGCCAGCAGCTTGGCCCAGGGGGGGGAGGCGTCCCTCCACTTT,CASSLAQGGEASLHF,15,TRBV5-4,TRBD1,.,TRBJ1-6
TGTGCCAGCAGCTTTCTAGGTGGGGCCGGGGAGCTGTTTTTT,CASSFLGGAGELFF,14,TRBV5-4,.,.,TRBJ2-2
TGCGCCAGCAGCCCGAGGCCCGTCCTCGACTATGGCTACACCTTC,CASSPRPVLDYGYTF,15,TRBV4-1,.,.,TRBJ1-2
TGTGCCAGTAGTCCGCTAAGTACGAGCACTGAAGCTTTCTTT,CASSPLSTSTEAFF,14,TRBV19,.,.,TRBJ1-1
TGCGCCAGCAGCCCGGTAGGCTATGGCTACACCTTC,CASSPVGYGYTF,12,TRBV5-1,.,once,TRBJ1-2
TGTGCCAGCAGCCGGAGACAGCTCCGTGCGGGTTCTGGGGAGCTGTTTTTT,CASSRRQLRAGSGELFF,17,TRBV2,.,.,TRBJ2-2
TGTGCCAGCTCACCGGCTAGCCGATCTCAAGAGACCCAGTACTTC,CASSPASRSQETQYF,15,TRBV18,.,.,TRBJ2-5
TGTGCCAGCAGCCCGGGATGGGGGTCCGCAGGGGATCAGCCCCAGCATTTT,CASSPGWGSAGDQPQHF,17,TRBV9,.,.,TRBJ1-5
TGTGCCAGCAGCTTAGAAAACTACTTGACCCAGTACTTC,CASSLENYLTQYF,13,TRBV7-8,.,.,TRBJ2-5
TGTGCCAGAAGCCCCCGGCGGGGCCCCAAAAACATTCAGTACTTC,CARSPRRGPKNIQYF,15,TRBV5-3,.,.,TRBJ2-4
TGTGCCAGCAGCGCCTGGACAGGGGGCCGCGATGAGCAGTTCTTC,CASSAWTGGRDEQFF,15,TRBV9,TRBD1,.,TRBJ2-1